Following are 13 T cell receptor beta chains from one sample sequenced in a study of T cell repertoires in cytomegalovirus infection. TCRdb re-called the reads with MiXCR, one entry per CDR3 protein. The top ten clones hold less than 9.5% of a sample with 400,000 or so distinct CDR3 sequences, 15% to 20% of them seen once. Sequencing was done on a sample of PBMCs. The receptors stem from a human donor in good health (CMV status not recorded). Some clones in this sample may be carry-over from other donors' samples.

The chain is built from TRBV2 and TRBJ2-3; no firm D call. Between the trimmed V and J ends, which lost 7 bases and 3 bases, there was a span of 14 bases. CDR1 is SNHLY and CDR2 is FYNNEI in the germline V gene. The length of the CDR3 is 14 residues. DNA of the CDR3: TGTGCCAGCACCGAGATCTCACCGACAGATACGCAGTATTTT. Its translation is CASTEISPTDTQYF.

V gene TRBV5-1 combines with J gene TRBJ2-3; TRBD2 agrees at 8 bases. The CDR3 consists of 14 residues. Germline trimming cut 1 base from V and 5 bases from J; bases unmatched to any gene: 3. CDR1 and CDR2 (germline): SGHRS, YFSETQ. The CDR3 protein is CASSLPGRGDTQYF. CDR3 nucleotide sequence: TGCGCCAGCAGCTTGCCCGGGAGGGGAGATACGCAGTATTTT.

This sequence joins TRBV12-3 or TRBV12-4 and TRBJ1-5; D remains unclear. Trimming took off 3 bases at V and 3 bases at J, with 9 bases between the two ends. This CDR3 comprises 14 residues. In DNA, the CDR3 is TGTGCCAGCAGTTTCACCCGGGACAATCAGCCCCAGCATTTT. Residues: CASSFTRDNQPQHF.

The chain uses TRBV6-2 or TRBV6-3 and TRBJ2-7, with TRBD1 identical over 9 bases. V trimming: 6 bases; J trimming: 6 bases; junction bases outside the gene matches: 15. The germline V gene encodes CDR1 MNHEY and CDR2 SVGEGT. The CDR3 extends over 16 amino acids. The CDR3 DNA is TGTGCCAGCAGAACTCTAGTGGGACAGGGTGACAGCGAGCAGTACTTC. Translating gives CASRTLVGQGDSEQYF.

In this sample, this clonotype turned up once. The rearrangement uses TRBV2 and TRBJ2-1, with 12 nucleotides matching TRBD2. Looked up from germline, CDR1 is SNHLY and CDR2 is FYNNEI. The CDR3 consists of 17 residues. Trimming removed 2 bases from V and 5 bases from J; junction bases left unmatched: 7. CDR3 residues: CASSESLAGGLNNEQFF. DNA for the CDR3: TGTGCCAGCAGTGAAAGTCTAGCGGGGGGGCTAAACAATGAGCAGTTCTTC.

The chain combines TRBV14 with TRBJ2-1; 16 bases align to TRBD2. The length of the CDR3 is 20 residues. Germline lookup yields CDR1 SGHDN and CDR2 FVKESK. V trimming: 1 base; J trimming: 0 bases; junction bases outside the gene matches: 6. CDR3 in DNA: TGTGCCAGCAGCCAAGTAGGCGGGACTAGCGGGGGGGCCTCCTACAATGAGCAGTTCTTC. Translating gives CASSQVGGTSGGASYNEQFF.

Worth noting for this clonotype: The junction shows a germline mismatch at one end, possibly a read error. This rearrangement joins TRBV6-5 to TRBJ2-7; D tentatively fits TRBD1 or TRBD2 (5 bases each). CDR3 length: 12 amino acids. Germline V gene data show CDR1 as MNHEY and CDR2 as SVGAGI. The CDR3 DNA is TGTGCCAGCAGGGGAGTGTGGGGCAGGAGTTATTTC. This translates into CASRGVWGRSYF.

This clonotype has a single count. V and J are TRBV20-1 and TRBJ2-7; TRBD2 is a possible D gene (6 bases). The CDR3 extends over 16 amino acids. Germline V gives CDR1 DFQATT, CDR2 SNEGSKA (reference sequence). With 1 base removed from V and 4 bases from J, the gap between germline ends came to 20 bases. CDR3 amino acids: CSARAPGTRDGYEQYF. Here the CDR3 DNA reads TGCAGTGCTAGAGCCCCTGGGACTCGAGATGGGTACGAGCAGTACTTC.

This chain joins TRBV12-3 or TRBV12-4 and TRBJ2-7; TRBD2 aligns across 9 bases. Losses at the gene ends were 8 bases for V and 4 bases for J; bases not matched to a gene: 15. This CDR3 has 16 amino acids. CDR3 loop: CASQQFPGLAEYEQYF. As DNA, the CDR3 is TGTGCCAGCCAGCAGTTCCCGGGACTAGCAGAATACGAGCAGTACTTC.

This clonotype was detected a few times. The J gene is TRBJ1-1, the V gene TRBV19; D is possibly TRBD1 (6 bases). This CDR3 comprises 14 residues. Germline assignment: CDR1 LNHDA and CDR2 SQIVND (reference sequence). Trimming removed 8 bases at V and 4 bases at J, with 17 bases between. Here the CDR3 reads CASRFAGAVTEAFF. The CDR3 bases are TGTGCCAGTCGGTTTGCAGGGGCGGTCACTGAAGCTTTCTTT.

V gene TRBV2 combines with J gene TRBJ2-7; D ambiguous. Germline assignment: CDR1 SNHLY and CDR2 FYNNEI. This CDR3 region has 14 residues. V was clipped by 4 bases and J by 4 bases, with 14 bases between them. CDR3 sequence reads: CASSGSSVLYEQYF. The CDR3 DNA follows: TGTGCCAGCAGTGGGTCGTCGGTGCTGTACGAGCAGTACTTC.

This clonotype was detected many times. In nucleotides, the CDR3 is TGTGCCAGCGGGGACTTACGCAATCAGCCCCAGCATTTT. This sequence encodes CASGDLRNQPQHF. The rearrangement uses TRBV12-3 or TRBV12-4 and TRBJ1-5; D possibly corresponds to TRBD1 (5 bases). There are 13 residues in the CDR3. The V end was cut by 8 bases, the J end by 2 bases, with 10 bases between.

The chain's CDR3 is CASSDGTGTQQPQHF. The CDR3 coding sequence is TGTGCCAGCAGTGATGGGACAGGGACGCAACAGCCCCAGCATTTT. This chain uses TRBV2 with TRBJ1-5; 9 bases agree with TRBD1. The germline CDR1 and CDR2 sequences are SNHLY and FYNNEI. The CDR3 has 15 residues. Trimming at V came to 3 bases and at J to 7 bases, leaving 7 bases not matched to a gene.